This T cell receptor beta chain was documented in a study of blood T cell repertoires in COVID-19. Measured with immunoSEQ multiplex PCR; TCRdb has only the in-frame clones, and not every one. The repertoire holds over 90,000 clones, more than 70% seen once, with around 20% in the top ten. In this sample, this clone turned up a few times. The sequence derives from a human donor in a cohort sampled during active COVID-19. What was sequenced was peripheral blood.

CDR3 amino acids: CASSSRGQGYTGELFF. CDR3 bases: TGTGCCAGCAGTTCTCGCGGACAGGGTTACACCGGGGAGCTGTTTTTT. This rearrangement joins TRBV28 to TRBJ2-2; 8 nucleotides align to TRBD1. The CDR3 has 16 residues. Germline V gene lookup returns CDR1 MDHEN and CDR2 SYDVKM. After removal of 4 bases from V and 3 bases from J, the junction contained 7 bases not matched to a gene.